Below, 19 T cell receptor beta chains from the same sample are listed, as sequenced in a study of control samples from healthy donors and cancer patients. The protocol was immunoSEQ multiplex PCR, while the TCRdb copy is restricted to in-frame clones and leaves out a portion. Altogether around 89,000 clones are present, roughly 86% being singletons, with the ten largest covering approximately 9.8%. Specimen: blood. These receptors all come from an older woman in good health.

For the CDR3, the DNA is TGCGCCAGCAGCCACAAACAGGGGCCATACGAGCAGTACTTC. Protein product: CASSHKQGPYEQYF. The J gene is TRBJ2-7, the V gene TRBV4-1; TRBD1 matches at 7 bases. Looked up from germline, CDR1 is MGHRA and CDR2 is YSYEKL. This CDR3 is 14 amino acids long. The V gene end was trimmed by 3 bases and the J gene end by 4 bases; junction bases not matched to a gene: 6.

The rearrangement uses TRBV3-1 (or the pseudogene TRBV3-2) and TRBJ2-1; 7 bases agree with TRBD1. Germline V gene data show CDR1 as LGHDT and CDR2 as YNNKEL (reference sequence). J lost 7 bases, V lost 4 bases, and 7 bases had no gene match. This CDR3 contains 14 residues. CDR3 sequence (DNA): TGTGCCAGCAGCCCCACAGGGGCTTTTAATGAGCAGTTCTTC. Its translation is CASSPTGAFNEQFF.

The rearrangement uses TRBV7-2 and TRBJ2-3, with unresolved D. CDR1 is SGHTA, CDR2 FQGNSA, per germline. V gave up 3 bases and J gave up 3 bases, with 4 bases separating them. This CDR3 is built from 12 residues. The CDR3 reads CASSFGTDTQYF. The CDR3 coding sequence is TGTGCCAGCAGCTTTGGGACAGATACGCAGTATTTT.

This rearrangement joins TRBV19 to TRBJ1-4; 10 bases agree with TRBD1. This CDR3 is built from 15 residues. Germline-derived CDR1 and CDR2 are LNHDA and SQIVND (reference sequence). Trimming took 5 bases from V and 3 from J; bases not matched to a gene: 3. The DNA for the CDR3 is TGTGCCAGTAGTGCCGACAGGGGGCCTAATGAAAAACTGTTTTTT. Residues: CASSADRGPNEKLFF.

This clone showed up many times. The chain couples TRBV7-6 to TRBJ2-7, with 8 nucleotides matching TRBD1. Germline CDR1 reads SGHVS; CDR2 reads FNYEAQ. This CDR3 is built from 14 residues. J lost 5 bases, V lost 1 base, and 4 bases had no gene match. The CDR3 protein is CASSLGQGQDEQYF. CDR3 in DNA: TGTGCCAGCAGCTTAGGACAGGGACAGGACGAGCAGTACTTC.

This clone was observed a single time. The V call is TRBV18, the J call TRBJ2-2, with D perhaps assigned TRBD1 or TRBD2 (5 bases each). The CDR3 has 15 amino acids. Germline V lookup: CDR1 KGHSH, CDR2 LQKENI. Trimming removed 6 bases from V and 4 bases from J, with 15 bases in between. CDR3 sequence reads: CASSLGRLGTGELFF. The DNA for the CDR3 is TGTGCCAGCTCCTTGGGACGGCTCGGCACCGGGGAGCTGTTTTTT.

J is TRBJ1-6 and V is TRBV5-1; TRBD1 matches at 8 bases. Germline lookup yields CDR1 SGHRS and CDR2 YFSETQ. V shed 4 bases and J 7 bases; nucleotides not matched to a gene: 10. There are 16 residues in the CDR3. This chain's CDR3 is CASSPLPGQANSPLHF. CDR3 nucleotide sequence: TGCGCCAGCAGCCCCCTTCCGGGACAGGCCAATTCACCCCTCCACTTT.

This clone was seen only once. The chain is built from TRBV5-1 and TRBJ2-1, with TRBD2 matching over 12 bases. The length of the CDR3 is 14 residues. V dropped 3 bases and J dropped 10; count of bases not matched to a gene: 5. The germline gives CDR1 SGHRS, CDR2 YFSETQ. CDR3 sequence reads: CASSSGLAGREQFF. The CDR3 DNA reads TGCGCCAGCAGCTCGGGACTAGCGGGCCGGGAGCAGTTCTTC.

The chain couples TRBV28 to TRBJ2-1; 9 positions agree with TRBD2. The ends lost 5 bases at V and 5 bases at J; junction bases unmatched: 10. There are 16 residues in the CDR3. Germline V gene lookup returns CDR1 MDHEN and CDR2 SYDVKM. The CDR3 DNA reads TGTGCCAGCAGTAACCTCGGGACTAGCAGCAACAATGAGCAGTTCTTC. Its translation is CASSNLGTSSNNEQFF.

The chain joins TRBV7-9 to TRBJ2-3; D remains unclear. V lost 3 bases and J 7 bases, leaving 14 bases between the germline ends. Germline V gives CDR1 SEHNR, CDR2 FQNEAQ (reference sequence). This CDR3 has 14 amino acids. The CDR3 bases are TGTGCCAGCAGCTTCCCTCTTACACAACATACGCAGTATTTT. Translation: CASSFPLTQHTQYF.

This clone was seen a few times. The chain is built from TRBV7-9 and TRBJ2-1; TRBD1 matches at 8 bases. Germline V gene sequence: CDR1 SEHNR, CDR2 FQNEAQ (reference sequence). This CDR3 is built from 16 residues. The junction had 8 bases not matched to a gene; V was cut back by 1 base and J by 6 bases. The CDR3 loop is CASSLGPQGVANEQFF. The CDR3 region has the DNA TGTGCCAGCAGCTTAGGGCCACAGGGGGTGGCCAATGAGCAGTTCTTC.

The V gene is TRBV4-1, the J gene TRBJ2-1; 8 bases match TRBD2. Germline V gene sequence: CDR1 MGHRA, CDR2 YSYEKL. The CDR3 runs 16 residues. With 4 bases clipped from V and 4 bases from J, the junction kept 9 bases outside the gene matches. The CDR3 protein is CASSRDTSGVYNEQFF. The CDR3 region has the DNA TGCGCCAGCAGCCGGGATACTAGCGGAGTGTACAATGAGCAGTTCTTC.

This clone has a handful of counts. The V call is TRBV10-2, the J call TRBJ2-2, with 9 positions matching TRBD2. The germline V gene encodes CDR1 WSHSY and CDR2 SAAADI. The junction had 4 bases not matched to a gene; V was cut back by 6 bases and J by 2 bases. The CDR3 sequence is 15 residues long. The DNA of the CDR3 is TGCGCCAGCAGAGGACTAGCGTTTAACACCGGGGAGCTGTTTTTT. Translation gives CASRGLAFNTGELFF.

With respect to this clone: Other DNA sequences within the sample encode an identical CDR3. The V call is TRBV4-1, the J call TRBJ1-2, with 7 nucleotides matching TRBD1. The CDR3 is 14 residues long. After removal of 1 base from V and 4 bases from J, the junction contained 3 bases not matched to a gene. CDR1 is MGHRA and CDR2 is YSYEKL in the germline V gene. The CDR3: CASSQGQGAYGYTF. The CDR3 DNA follows: TGCGCCAGCAGCCAAGGACAGGGAGCCTATGGCTACACCTTC.

J is TRBJ1-4 and V is TRBV5-8; possible D gene TRBD1, 5 bases. V gave up 5 bases and J gave up 0 bases, with 11 bases separating them. CDR1 is SGHTS, CDR2 YDEGEE, per germline. The CDR3 length is 15 residues. The CDR3 loop reads CASRFQTATNEKLFF. DNA for the CDR3: TGTGCCAGCAGATTCCAGACAGCAACTAATGAAAAACTGTTTTTT.

The gene calls are TRBV10-1 and TRBJ1-2, with D hard to call. Germline V lookup: CDR1 WNHNN, CDR2 SYGVQD (reference sequence). The ends were cut back, 9 bases at V and 5 bases at J, with 10 bases in the middle. There are 11 residues in the CDR3. The DNA of the CDR3 is TGCGCCAGAGGAGGGAGATATGGCTACACCTTC. Residues: CARGGRYGYTF.

The sample holds a few counts of this clone. V gene TRBV9 combines with J gene TRBJ1-4; D ambiguous. The CDR3 has 14 residues. Germline CDR1 and CDR2: SGDLS and YYNGEE. The V gene lost 0 bases and the J gene lost 6 bases, with 9 bases spanning the gap. The CDR3 is CASSVGGVDEKLFF. The CDR3 region has the DNA TGTGCCAGCAGCGTAGGTGGCGTTGATGAAAAACTGTTTTTT.

The chain combines TRBV11-2 with TRBJ2-7, with TRBD2 matching over 11 bases. With 6 bases clipped from V and 0 bases from J, the junction kept 4 bases outside the gene matches. The CDR3 loop spans 15 amino acids. The germline V gene encodes CDR1 SGHAT and CDR2 FQNNGV. CDR3 DNA sequence: TGTGCCAGCAGTTATAGCGGGAGGGTCTCCTACGAGCAGTACTTC. Translating gives CASSYSGRVSYEQYF.

Comments on this clone: One junction end disagrees with the germline gene, perhaps due to a read error. The rearrangement uses TRBV5-1 and TRBJ1-2; tentative D call: TRBD1 (6 bases). The CDR3 length is 13 residues. Germline V gene sequence: CDR1 SGHRS, CDR2 YFSETQ. Written as DNA, the CDR3 is TGCGCCAGCAGCCAGGGGACCCTCCTCGGCGGGGCCTTC. Its translation is CASSQGTLLGGAF.